What follows are 24 T cell receptor beta chains derived from one specimen sequenced in a study of molecular identifiers for immune sequencing clone quantification. TCRdb reprocessed the PCR reads with MiXCR, giving one entry per CDR3 protein. Here the sample spans 600,000 to 650,000 distinct CDR3 sequences, just under 20% being singletons. Sequencing used naive CD8+ T cells from blood, with Jurkat cell RNA spiked in. Subset meaning: FACS-sorted CD8+CD4-CCR7+CD45RA+ naive T cells. Receptors were obtained from a human donor in good health. Some libraries in this study had Jurkat cell RNA spiked in.

This clonotype appeared many times. The V call is TRBV19, the J call TRBJ2-6; TRBD1 matches at 8 bases. The germline CDR1 and CDR2 sequences are LNHDA and SQIVND (reference sequence). The V gene end was trimmed by 7 bases and the J gene end by 4 bases; junction bases not matched to a gene: 18. The CDR3 runs to 19 residues. This CDR3 is CASTLGQGPLLGGANVLTF. The CDR3, as DNA: TGTGCCAGTACCCTTGGACAGGGCCCCCTCCTTGGAGGGGCCAACGTCCTGACTTTC.

This clonotype was counted many times. The rearrangement uses TRBV4-3 and TRBJ2-7; TRBD2 matches 7 bases. Germline trimming cut 0 bases from V and 3 bases from J; bases unmatched to any gene: 11. The CDR3 covers 17 residues. The germline V gene has CDR1 LGHNA and CDR2 YSLEER. The CDR3 protein is CASSQDHPGGGYYEQYF. In DNA, the CDR3 is TGCGCCAGCAGCCAAGATCACCCCGGGGGAGGGTACTACGAGCAGTACTTC.

This clonotype was counted a few times. This sequence joins TRBV12-3 or TRBV12-4 and TRBJ1-6; 8 bases match TRBD1. The CDR3 loop spans 21 amino acids. V lost 7 bases, J lost 2 bases, and 22 bases stayed unmatched. The CDR3 bases are TGTGCCAGCACCTCCTCATACCGACAGGGGTTATTGCCGACCTATAATTCACCCCTCCACTTT. Its protein product is CASTSSYRQGLLPTYNSPLHF.

This clonotype turned up a few times. The rearrangement links TRBV6-5 to TRBJ2-7, with TRBD2 matching 9 bases. The CDR3 sequence is 14 residues long. The germline V gene has CDR1 MNHEY and CDR2 SVGAGI. Losses at the gene ends were 2 bases for V and 2 bases for J; bases not matched to a gene: 1. The CDR3, as DNA: TGTGCCAGCAGTTACGCGGGGGGGGCCTACGAGCAGTACTTC. Amino acid sequence: CASSYAGGAYEQYF.

This clonotype was detected many times. The V call is TRBV29-1, the J call TRBJ2-7; D might be TRBD2 (5 bases). The CDR3 covers 15 residues. V lost 1 base and J 5 bases, leaving 18 bases between the germline ends. The germline gives CDR1 SQVTM, CDR2 ANQGSEA. CDR3 loop: CSVEVSDQERDEQYF. Here the CDR3 DNA reads TGCAGCGTTGAAGTTTCGGATCAGGAGAGGGACGAGCAGTACTTC.

In the case of this clonotype: One end of the junction varies from germline; a read error may be responsible. The rearrangement joins TRBV12-3 or TRBV12-4 to TRBJ2-7, with D unclear. The CDR3 runs 15 residues. In nucleotides, the CDR3 is TGTACCAGCAGCTCAACGGGTCGGCAGACCTACGAGCAGTACTTC. Translating it yields CTSSSTGRQTYEQYF.

Many counts were recorded for this clonotype. The chain uses TRBV6-5 and TRBJ2-7; no firm D call. V lost 2 bases, J lost 2 bases, and 7 bases lay in between. This CDR3 region has 13 residues. CDR1 MNHEY and CDR2 SVGAGI come from the germline V gene. The DNA for the CDR3 is TGTGCCAGCAGTTACGGGATAACCTACGAGCAGTACTTC. Protein: CASSYGITYEQYF.

V and J are TRBV20-1 and TRBJ2-1; 10 nucleotides agree with TRBD2. CDR3 size: 17 residues. Losses at the gene ends were 0 bases for V and 8 bases for J; bases not matched to a gene: 13. Germline V gene sequence: CDR1 DFQATT, CDR2 SNEGSKA (reference sequence). The CDR3 nucleotides are TGCAGTGCTAGAGATATCCGGCTAGCGGGAGAGCTCGATGAGCAGTTCTTC. The encoded protein is CSARDIRLAGELDEQFF.

This clonotype was seen repeatedly, ten times or more. V and J are TRBV6-1 and TRBJ1-3; no reliable D call. The CDR3 is 14 amino acids. V was trimmed by 6 bases and J by 2 bases, leaving 11 bases between them. CDR1 is MNHNS, CDR2 SASEGT, per germline. The CDR3, as DNA: TGTGCCAGCAGAGGCTGGACGGCTGGAAACACCATATATTTT. It encodes CASRGWTAGNTIYF.

This clonotype was observed a handful of times. J is TRBJ2-7 and V is TRBV5-8; D may correspond to TRBD1 or TRBD2 (5 bases each). This CDR3 has 14 amino acids. From germline, CDR1 is SGHTS and CDR2 YDEGEE. V lost 4 bases and J 5 bases, leaving 16 bases between the germline ends. DNA of the CDR3: TGTGCCAGCAGCCCCTGGGGGTGGGAGAACGAGCAGTACTTC. As protein: CASSPWGWENEQYF.

Notes on this clonotype: Here the CDR3 omits its conserved ending phenylalanine or tryptophan, so a read error is the likely source. The chain carries TRBV19 and TRBJ1-4, with D perhaps TRBD1 (6 bases). V dropped 11 bases and J dropped 0 bases, with 13 bases sitting between them. Per the germline V gene, CDR1 is LNHDA and CDR2 is SQIVND (reference sequence). The CDR3 loop spans 14 amino acids. This CDR3 is CAGCAGATNEKLFL. The CDR3 DNA is TGTGCCGGTTGTGCAGGGGCAACTAATGAAAAACTGTTTCTT.

About this clonotype: This clone may be a read error of a much larger clone one base away. This sequence joins TRBV20-1 and TRBJ1-6, with 10 bases identical to TRBD1. This CDR3 region has 13 residues. J gave up 12 bases and V 6 bases, and 8 bases lay outside the gene matches. Germline CDR1 reads DFQATT; CDR2 reads SNEGSKA (reference sequence). The chain's CDR3 is CSAPGTGDGPLHF. The DNA of the CDR3 is TGCAGTGCCCCCGGGACAGGGGATGGACCCCTCCACTTT.

A word on this clonotype: One end of the junction varies from germline; a read error may be responsible. The V call is TRBV11-2, the J call TRBJ2-7; D is perhaps TRBD1 or TRBD2 (6 bases each). CDR1 is SGHAT and CDR2 is FQNNGV in the germline V gene. The CDR3 is 14 residues long. The CDR3 DNA is TGTGCCAGCAGCCCAGGAAGGGGGGCCTACGAGCAGAACTTC. Encoded protein: CASSPGRGAYEQNF. Together with reference TRBV11-2 and TRBJ2-7, the CDR3 gives the full variable domain: EAGVAQSPRYKIIEKRQSVAFWCNPISGHATLYWYQQILGQGPKLLIQFQNNGVVDDSQLPKDRFSAERLKGVDSTLKIQPAKLEDSAVYLCASSPGRGAYEQNFGPGTRLTVT.

Many counts were recorded for this clonotype. J is TRBJ1-2 and V is TRBV19, with unresolved D. Germline V CDR1 and CDR2: LNHDA, SQIVND (reference sequence). Trimming took off 3 bases at V and 2 bases at J, with 16 bases between the two ends. This CDR3 contains 16 residues. CDR3 sequence: CASSIGRDKQNYGYTF. CDR3 nucleotide sequence: TGTGCCAGTAGTATTGGTAGAGACAAACAAAACTATGGCTACACCTTC.

This clonotype was seen repeatedly, ten times or more. The rearrangement uses TRBV27 and TRBJ1-1, with D perhaps matching TRBD1 (5 bases). Trimming stripped 2 bases from V and 1 base from J, with 11 bases between. From germline, CDR1 is MNHEY and CDR2 SMNVEV (reference sequence). The CDR3 is 15 amino acids. CDR3 sequence (DNA): TGTGCCAGCAGTTTAATGGGGCGGAAGAACACTGAAGCTTTCTTT. Translated, it gives CASSLMGRKNTEAFF.

The table lists this clonotype with many counts. The chain has TRBV7-8 and TRBJ2-3; TRBD2 agrees at 13 bases. Losses at the gene ends were 3 bases for V and 1 base for J; bases not matched to a gene: 7. CDR1 and CDR2 (germline): SGHVS, FQNEAQ. CDR3 length: 18 residues. For the CDR3, the DNA is TGTGCCAGCAGCTTCCGGACTAGCGGGGGAGCCCGCACAGATACGCAGTATTTT. Its translation is CASSFRTSGGARTDTQYF.

Comment on this clonotype: One base away lies a much larger clone, so this may be a sequencing read error. V is TRBV5-1 and J is TRBJ2-5, with D perhaps TRBD1 (7 bases). CDR1 and CDR2 (germline): SGHRS, YFSETQ. This CDR3 is 13 amino acids long. Trimming left V 8 bases short and J 2 bases short, with 13 bases between. The chain's CDR3 is CARQTGTQETQYF. The CDR3 DNA sequence: TGCGCCAGGCAGACAGGGACTCAAGAGACCCAGTACTTC.

This clonotype was counted many times. The chain has TRBV27 and TRBJ2-7; 11 positions match TRBD2. V shed 3 bases and J 2 bases; nucleotides not matched to a gene: 9. Germline values: CDR1 MNHEY, CDR2 SMNVEV (reference sequence). The CDR3 is made up of 17 amino acids. The CDR3 DNA is TGTGCCAGCAGTTTGCTAGCGGGGGGACCAGAGGCCTACGAGCAGTACTTC. It is translated as CASSLLAGGPEAYEQYF.

In its sample, this clonotype was seen a few times. The chain employs TRBV10-3 and TRBJ2-5, with D uncertain. CDR3 length: 15 residues. Germline CDR1 is ENHRY and CDR2 is SYGVKD. V shed 3 bases and J shed 1 base, with 12 bases lying between them. DNA for the CDR3: TGTGCCATCAGTGATTTCGACGGCTCCCAAGAGACCCAGTACTTC. Its translation is CAISDFDGSQETQYF.

This clonotype was observed once. This may be a read error: a much more frequent sequence differs by one nucleotide. V usage is TRBV5-1 and J usage is TRBJ1-1; 7 positions agree with TRBD1. V gave up 0 bases and J gave up 1 base; unmatched junction bases: 3. Germline V CDR1 and CDR2: SGHRS, YFSETQ. The CDR3 is made up of 15 amino acids. The CDR3 loop is CASSLARQGNTEAFF. The CDR3 DNA follows: TGCGCCAGCAGCTTGGCCCGACAGGGGAACACTGAAGCTTTCTTT.

About this clonotype itself: Possible read error: a much larger clone is one base away. The CDR3 does not close with the conserved phenylalanine or tryptophan, likely indicating a read error. The rearrangement joins TRBV20-1 to TRBJ2-7, with 7 nucleotides matching TRBD1. Germline CDR1 and CDR2: DFQATT and SNEGSKA (reference sequence). The CDR3 is made up of 14 amino acids. After removal of 0 bases from V and 2 bases from J, the junction contained 4 bases not matched to a gene. CDR3 amino acids: CSARDRDRTYEQYL. In DNA form, the CDR3 reads TGCAGTGCTAGAGATAGGGACAGAACCTACGAGCAGTACCTC.

A note on this clonotype: This could be a read error, since a much larger clone is one nucleotide away. V is TRBV5-1 and J is TRBJ1-3, with 8 bases lining up with TRBD1. The CDR3 sequence is 15 residues long. Germline lookup yields CDR1 SGHRS and CDR2 YFSETQ. The DNA for the CDR3 is TGCGCCAGCAGCCACGACAGGGGCTCTGGAAACACCACATATTTT. This sequence encodes CASSHDRGSGNTTYF.

This clonotype has a count of ten or more. J is TRBJ1-1 and V is TRBV30; D uncertain. The CDR3 length is 15 residues. The V and J ends lost 1 base and 4 bases respectively, with 16 bases between them. Per the germline V gene, CDR1 is GTSNPN and CDR2 is SVGIG (reference sequence). This CDR3 is CAWSDTRFGITEAFF. Written as DNA, the CDR3 is TGTGCCTGGAGTGACACCCGCTTCGGGATCACTGAAGCTTTCTTT.

In its sample, this clonotype was seen once. This could be a read error, since a much larger clone is one nucleotide away. The rearrangement joins TRBV20-1 to TRBJ2-7, with unresolved D. V lost 3 bases and J lost 3, with 12 bases in between. Looked up from germline, CDR1 is DFQATT and CDR2 is SNEGSKA (reference sequence). The CDR3 totals 13 residues. Here the CDR3 DNA reads TGCAGTGCTAGCGACATTGTAGACTACGAGCAGTACTTC. Amino acid sequence: CSASDIVDYEQYF.